The clone carrying this T cell receptor beta chain was detected once. Its matching antigen is unknown. The assay that was used to sequence DNA from cultured CD4+ T cells was the Oncomine TCR Beta short-read assay. Via MiXCR, TCRdb re-called the PCR reads, giving one row per CDR3 protein. The sample lists roughly 12,000 distinct CDR3 sequences; roughly 55% were seen once. This record belongs to a study of vaccination and CD4 T cells after COVID-19. Study findings and constraints: Spike mono-reactivity was the property of 304 of 307 vaccine-specific clones in convalescent patients. Reactive clonotype counts went from median approximately 23 after infection to some 40 after vaccination, nonsignificantly. Looking at convalescent patients, a median roughly 83% of reactive clones were present only post-vaccination.

Treatment denoted: approximately 11-day PBMC culture with coronavirus spike peptide pools or control peptides (ViraFEST assay). Before TCRs were sequenced, ViraFEST expanded antigen-specific T cells with peptide pools. The germline V gene has CDR1 SGDLS and CDR2 YYNGEE. The CDR3 is 14 amino acids. V was cut by 0 bases and J by 2 bases, with 9 bases left in between. Sequences were obtained from CD4+ T cells from blood, cultured in vitro. The chain has TRBV9 and TRBJ2-7, with a tentative D call TRBD2 (5 bases). This clonotype was sampled from a human donor who had recovered from COVID-19. The CDR3 reads CASSVAEAPYEQYF. The CDR3, as DNA: TGTGCCAGCAGCGTAGCGGAGGCCCCCTACGAGCAGTACTTC.